Shown below are 31 T cell receptor beta chains from a single sample sequenced in a study of blood T cell repertoires in COVID-19. The protocol was immunoSEQ multiplex PCR, while the TCRdb copy is restricted to in-frame clones and leaves out a portion. The sample includes some 96,000 clones, over 80% seen only once; the top ten take 10% to 12%. The sequenced material came from peripheral blood. These receptors originate from a human donor in a cohort sampled during active COVID-19.

The CDR3 protein is CASSAGGASGEKLFF. Written as DNA, the CDR3 is TGCGCCAGCAGCGCTGGGGGGGCTTCGGGTGAAAAACTGTTTTTT. The rearrangement joins TRBV5-1 to TRBJ1-4; a weak D match, TRBD1 (6 bases). V was clipped by 4 bases and J by 7 bases, with 17 bases between them. This CDR3 has 15 amino acids. Germline CDR1 is SGHRS and CDR2 is YFSETQ. Full variable domain (remainder filled in from reference TRBV5-1 and TRBJ1-4): KAGVTQTPRYLIKTRGQQVTLSCSPISGHRSVSWYQQTPGQGLQFLFEYFSETQRNKGNFPGRFSGRQFSNSRSEMNVSTLELGDSALYLCASSAGGASGEKLFFGSGTQLSVL.

J is TRBJ2-3 and V is TRBV24-1; 7 bases line up with TRBD2. This CDR3 is built from 15 residues. V lost 7 bases and J lost 0; bases outside the gene matches: 6. In germline, CDR1 is KGHDR, CDR2 SFDVKD. CDR3 DNA: TGTGCCACCAGCGCGACTAGCCCGAGCACAGATACGCAGTATTTT. Its translation is CATSATSPSTDTQYF.

The chain employs TRBV5-4 and TRBJ1-2; 7 bases fit TRBD1. Per germline, CDR1 SGHNT and CDR2 YYREEE (reference sequence). The CDR3 consists of 16 residues. Unmatched junction bases numbered 10, after V lost 0 bases and J lost 5 bases. CDR3 region: CASSLGSGTEYYGYTF. CDR3 nucleotide sequence: TGTGCCAGCAGCTTGGGATCCGGGACAGAGTATTATGGCTACACCTTC.

The chain is built from TRBV29-1 and TRBJ2-5; TRBD2 is a possible D gene (5 bases). Trimming removed 2 bases from V and 5 bases from J, with 12 bases in between. CDR3 length equals 13 residues. Germline CDR1 SQVTM, CDR2 ANQGSEA. The CDR3: CSVERGRMETQYF. The CDR3, as DNA: TGCAGCGTTGAACGCGGGCGGATGGAGACCCAGTACTTC.

The chain couples TRBV4-1 to TRBJ1-1; D remains ambiguous. With 1 base removed from V and 2 bases from J, the gap between germline ends came to 8 bases. The CDR3 covers 14 residues. Germline CDR1 and CDR2: MGHRA and YSYEKL. The CDR3 region is CASSQGESNTEAFF. The CDR3 nucleotides are TGCGCCAGCAGCCAAGGCGAATCAAACACTGAAGCTTTCTTT.

The gene calls are TRBV2 and TRBJ2-7, with TRBD1 as a possible D gene (6 bases). Trimming removed 7 bases from V and 3 bases from J, with 13 bases in between. Germline values: CDR1 SNHLY, CDR2 FYNNEI. This CDR3 region has 13 residues. The CDR3, as DNA: TGTGCCAGCACCCATGGGGGCAGCTACGAGCAGTACTTC. This translates into CASTHGGSYEQYF.

The chain's CDR3 is CASSPSGQGFATQYF. The CDR3 region has the DNA TGTGCCAGCAGCCCTTCGGGACAGGGGTTTGCGACCCAGTACTTC. The chain has TRBV3-1 (or the pseudogene TRBV3-2) and TRBJ2-5, with 10 bases matching TRBD1. Trimming cost V 4 bases and J 7 bases; bases outside gene matches: 9. This CDR3 is built from 15 residues. Germline assignment: CDR1 LGHDT and CDR2 YNNKEL (reference sequence).

J is TRBJ1-5 and V is TRBV19; 9 bases align to TRBD1. The J segment lost 0 bases and the V segment lost 3 bases, leaving 9 bases of the junction unmatched. Per the germline V gene, CDR1 is LNHDA and CDR2 is SQIVND (reference sequence). The CDR3 spans 18 residues. CDR3 DNA sequence: TGTGCCAGTAGTATCCGGGACAGGGTACCATATAGCAATCAGCCCCAGCATTTT. The encoded protein is CASSIRDRVPYSNQPQHF.

J is TRBJ2-7 and V is TRBV19, with D possibly matching TRBD2 (5 bases). The CDR3 extends over 15 amino acids. CDR1 LNHDA and CDR2 SQIVND come from the germline V gene (reference sequence). Trimming took 1 base from V and 2 from J, leaving 12 bases between them. CDR3 in amino acids: CASSIGSDGAYEQYF. In nucleotides, the CDR3 is TGTGCCAGTAGTATAGGTTCAGACGGGGCCTACGAGCAGTACTTC.

The rearrangement links TRBV6-1 to TRBJ1-4, with a tentative D call TRBD1 (5 bases). The V gene lost 1 base and the J gene lost 5 bases, with 8 bases spanning the gap. The CDR3 sequence is 14 residues long. The V gene's germline CDR1 is MNHNS and CDR2 SASEGT. The CDR3 bases are TGTGCCAGCAGTGAAGACGCAGGGAATGAAAAACTGTTTTTT. Encoded protein: CASSEDAGNEKLFF.

The genes are TRBV19 and TRBJ2-7, with 8 bases fitting TRBD1. Germline lookup yields CDR1 LNHDA and CDR2 SQIVND (reference sequence). Trimming removed 4 bases from V and 3 bases from J; junction bases left unmatched: 11. CDR3 size: 16 residues. The CDR3, as DNA: TGTGCCAGTAGTAAATACGGGACAGGCTACCGCTACGAGCAGTACTTC. It specifies CASSKYGTGYRYEQYF.

This clone was seen once. The genes are TRBV6-2 or TRBV6-3 and TRBJ2-3; TRBD2 aligns across 12 bases. The germline V gene has CDR1 MNHEY and CDR2 SVGEGT. With 6 bases clipped from V and 6 bases from J, the junction kept 4 bases outside the gene matches. The CDR3 runs 14 residues. The CDR3 loop is CASSPGLAGDTQYF. Written as DNA, the CDR3 is TGTGCCAGCAGCCCCGGACTAGCGGGGGATACGCAGTATTTT.

The rearrangement joins TRBV5-1 to TRBJ2-3, with 7 nucleotides matching TRBD1. The CDR3 contains 15 residues. After removal of 2 bases from V and 3 bases from J, the junction contained 6 bases not matched to a gene. Germline V gives CDR1 SGHRS, CDR2 YFSETQ. The CDR3 DNA reads as TGCGCCAGCAGCTTACCCCGACAGGGAACAGATACGCAGTATTTT. The encoded protein is CASSLPRQGTDTQYF. Looking up the rest from reference TRBV5-1 and TRBJ2-3 gives the full variable domain: KAGVTQTPRYLIKTRGQQVTLSCSPISGHRSVSWYQQTPGQGLQFLFEYFSETQRNKGNFPGRFSGRQFSNSRSEMNVSTLELGDSALYLCASSLPRQGTDTQYFGPGTRLTVL.

The genes are TRBV4-3 and TRBJ1-2; 7 bases are shared with TRBD1. The CDR3 has 15 residues. CDR1 is LGHNA, CDR2 YSLEER, per germline. V was clipped by 1 base and J by 4 bases; unmatched bases: 6. The CDR3 DNA sequence: TGCGCCAGCAGCCAAGCGACAGGGCTAGCCTATGGCTACACCTTC. Its translation is CASSQATGLAYGYTF.

This chain joins TRBV5-4 and TRBJ2-1; 15 bases are a match to TRBD2. CDR3 length equals 17 residues. With 4 bases clipped from V and 6 bases from J, the junction kept 8 bases outside the gene matches. The germline CDR1 and CDR2 sequences are SGHNT and YYREEE (reference sequence). The CDR3 spells CASSPQPGLAGGNEQFF. DNA of the CDR3: TGTGCCAGCAGCCCACAACCGGGACTAGCGGGGGGCAATGAGCAGTTCTTC.

The V and J genes are TRBV30 and TRBJ1-3, with a weak D call TRBD1 (5 bases). The length of the CDR3 is 13 residues. Germline V gene sequence: CDR1 GTSNPN, CDR2 SVGIG (reference sequence). V dropped 0 bases and J dropped 5 bases, with 8 bases sitting between them. Here the CDR3 reads CAWSVDRRNTIYF. CDR3 nucleotides: TGTGCCTGGAGTGTAGACAGAAGAAACACCATATATTTT.

The rearrangement links TRBV28 to TRBJ1-4, with a weak D call TRBD1 (5 bases). CDR3 length: 14 residues. V lost 5 bases, J lost 0 bases, and 7 bases lay in between. The germline CDR1 and CDR2 sequences are MDHEN and SYDVKM. CDR3 loop: CASSKQATNEKLFF. DNA of the CDR3: TGTGCCAGCAGTAAACAGGCAACTAATGAAAAACTGTTTTTT.

This chain uses TRBV5-1 with TRBJ2-5, with 8 bases aligning to TRBD1. Per the germline V gene, CDR1 is SGHRS and CDR2 is YFSETQ. Trimming took 4 bases from V and 5 from J; bases not matched to a gene: 7. The CDR3 sequence is 14 residues long. DNA of the CDR3: TGCGCCAGCAGCCGACAGGGGAATTACGAGACCCAGTACTTC. It codes for CASSRQGNYETQYF. Full variable domain (remainder filled in from reference TRBV5-1 and TRBJ2-5): KAGVTQTPRYLIKTRGQQVTLSCSPISGHRSVSWYQQTPGQGLQFLFEYFSETQRNKGNFPGRFSGRQFSNSRSEMNVSTLELGDSALYLCASSRQGNYETQYFGPGTRLLVL.

This clone appeared a few times. The chain is built from TRBV4-2 and TRBJ1-1; D may be TRBD1 (5 bases). CDR3 size: 15 residues. Trimming pared 4 bases from V and 8 bases from J, leaving 20 bases between. Germline V gives CDR1 LGHNA, CDR2 YNFKEQ. The CDR3 here is CASSLEAQGGSEAFF. The DNA for the CDR3 is TGTGCCAGCAGCCTGGAAGCCCAGGGAGGATCGGAAGCTTTCTTT.

The chain employs TRBV14 and TRBJ1-1; D is ambiguous. The CDR3 is made up of 15 amino acids. Germline CDR1 reads SGHDN; CDR2 reads FVKESK. V lost 0 bases to trimming and J lost 8 bases, with 16 bases between them. The CDR3 coding sequence is TGTGCCAGCAGCCAAGATTCGGCGGCGGTAAGGGAAGCTTTCTTT. Residues: CASSQDSAAVREAFF.

The rearrangement links TRBV5-6 to TRBJ1-2, with D possibly being TRBD1 (5 bases). The CDR3 sequence is 14 residues long. V gave up 4 bases and J gave up 6 bases, with 16 bases separating them. Germline V gives CDR1 SGHDT, CDR2 YYEEEE. The CDR3 spells CASSEVDTYHGYTF. The CDR3 region has the DNA TGTGCCAGCAGCGAGGTGGACACTTACCATGGCTACACCTTC.

V and J are TRBV5-1 and TRBJ2-3; 8 bases agree with TRBD2. Germline V gene data show CDR1 as SGHRS and CDR2 as YFSETQ. Germline trimming cut 4 bases from V and 3 bases from J; bases unmatched to any gene: 7. This CDR3 has 15 amino acids. Here the CDR3 DNA reads TGCGCCAGCAGCGGACCGGGACTAGTAACAGATACGCAGTATTTT. It specifies CASSGPGLVTDTQYF.

The genes are TRBV29-1 and TRBJ1-2; TRBD1 matches 12 bases. Germline CDR1 and CDR2: SQVTM and ANQGSEA. This CDR3 has 13 residues. After removal of 6 bases from V and 5 bases from J, the junction contained 4 bases not matched to a gene. In DNA form, the CDR3 reads TGCAGCGTCGGGACAGGGGGCCCATATGGCTACACCTTC. Its protein product is CSVGTGGPYGYTF.

This clone has only a few counts. The chain has TRBV5-5 and TRBJ2-7; TRBD2 is a possible D gene (5 bases). The length of the CDR3 is 13 residues. Trimming took off 0 bases at V and 4 bases at J, with 8 bases between the two ends. Germline V gene sequence: CDR1 SGHKS, CDR2 YYEKEE (reference sequence). CDR3 DNA sequence: TGTGCCAGCAGCTTGGCGGGGAGTTACGAGCAGTACTTC. Translation: CASSLAGSYEQYF.

The gene calls are TRBV6-1 and TRBJ2-3; D unclear. Germline CDR1 MNHNS, CDR2 SASEGT. V was cut by 2 bases and J by 6 bases, with 12 bases left in between. The CDR3 loop spans 14 amino acids. The CDR3 bases are TGTGCCAGCAGTGAATTCTCCCTTTCCGATACGCAGTATTTT. Residues: CASSEFSLSDTQYF.

This clone was detected a few times. This chain uses TRBV6-6 with TRBJ2-1; the D gene is possibly TRBD2 (5 bases). Deletions cut 7 bases from V and 4 bases from J, with 14 bases between. Germline V gene sequence: CDR1 MNHNY, CDR2 SVGAGI (reference sequence). The CDR3 spans 14 residues. In DNA form, the CDR3 reads TGTGCCAGCATTACCGAGGGTCGATACAATGAGCAGTTCTTC. Protein product: CASITEGRYNEQFF.

This clone is categorized as medium-sized. The rearrangement joins TRBV7-3 to TRBJ2-5, with 11 bases aligning to TRBD2. J was trimmed by 2 bases and V by 4 bases; bases with no gene match: 15. CDR3 length: 19 amino acids. Germline CDR1 is SGHTA and CDR2 is FQGTGA. The CDR3 here is CASSSTAVRLAGTQETQYF. The CDR3 DNA sequence: TGTGCCAGCAGCTCGACCGCGGTGAGACTAGCGGGAACGCAAGAGACCCAGTACTTC. Combining the CDR3 with reference TRBV7-3 and TRBJ2-5 gives the whole variable domain GAGVSQTPSNKVTEKGKYVELRCDPISGHTALYWYRQSLGQGPEFLIYFQGTGAADDSGLPNDRFFAVRPEGSVSTLKIQRTERGDSAVYLCASSSTAVRLAGTQETQYFGPGTRLLVL.

The chain carries TRBV28 and TRBJ2-1; 7 nucleotides align to TRBD2. Germline V lookup: CDR1 MDHEN, CDR2 SYDVKM. This CDR3 is built from 16 residues. Unmatched junction bases numbered 8, after V lost 6 bases and J lost 0 bases. The CDR3 is CASSPLGGSSYNEQFF. CDR3 DNA sequence: TGTGCCAGCAGCCCCCTCGGGGGGAGCTCCTACAATGAGCAGTTCTTC. Variable domain in full (rest from reference TRBV28 and TRBJ2-1): DVKVTQSSRYLVKRTGEKVFLECVQDMDHENMFWYRQDPGLGLRLIYFSYDVKMKEKGDIPEGYSVSREKKERFSLILESASTNQTSMYLCASSPLGGSSYNEQFFGPGTRLTVL.

The rearrangement links TRBV19 to TRBJ2-3; TRBD2 agrees at 13 bases. CDR1 is LNHDA and CDR2 is SQIVND in the germline V gene (reference sequence). The CDR3 covers 17 residues. Trimming took 5 bases from V and 4 from J; bases not matched to a gene: 9. The DNA for the CDR3 is TGTGCCAGTAGTGGAAGGACTAGCGGGGGATCTTCAGATACGCAGTATTTT. It yields the protein CASSGRTSGGSSDTQYF.

The V and J genes are TRBV11-2 and TRBJ2-1, with TRBD2 identical over 8 bases. Germline-derived CDR1 and CDR2 are SGHAT and FQNNGV. V lost 5 bases, J lost 8 bases, and 11 bases stayed unmatched. This CDR3 has 15 amino acids. Written as DNA, the CDR3 is TGTGCCAGCAGCCCAAGCGGGAGAGTGCGGGATGAGCAGTTCTTC. Translated: CASSPSGRVRDEQFF.

This chain uses TRBV6-5 with TRBJ2-5, with D perhaps TRBD1 (6 bases). This CDR3 has 16 amino acids. Trimming took 0 bases from V and 4 from J, leaving 15 bases between them. Germline V lookup: CDR1 MNHEY, CDR2 SVGAGI. CDR3 DNA: TGTGCCAGCAGTTACTCGACAGGTTCTGAGGGAGAGACCCAGTACTTC. This gives the protein CASSYSTGSEGETQYF.